The 20 T cell receptor beta chains presented below share a single source sample, sequenced in a study of molecular identifiers for immune sequencing clone quantification. TCRdb passed the PCR reads through MiXCR, listing each CDR3 protein once. This sample carries about 640,000 distinct CDR3 sequences, 20% of them seen once, and the ten largest clones take around 0.86%. Sequences were obtained from naive CD8+ T cells from blood, with Jurkat cell RNA spiked in. This sample's subset: FACS-sorted CD8+CD4-CCR7+CD45RA+ naive T cells. The receptor set was obtained from a human donor in good health. Some libraries in this study had Jurkat cell RNA spiked in.

V gene TRBV9 combines with J gene TRBJ2-2; 8 bases align to TRBD2. The CDR3 totals 17 residues. Germline loops: CDR1 SGDLS, CDR2 YYNGEE. The V segment lost 0 bases and the J segment 5 bases; nucleotides outside the gene matches: 9. CDR3 DNA: TGTGCCAGCAGCGTAGATAGAGCGGGAGTTAATACCGGGGAGCTGTTTTTT. Translated, it gives CASSVDRAGVNTGELFF.

For this clonotype: A much larger clone lies one base from this, so it may be a read error. The gene calls are TRBV12-3 or TRBV12-4 and TRBJ2-3; D is uncertain. This CDR3 comprises 15 residues. The DNA of the CDR3 is TGTGCCTGCAGGTCGGCCCCATCCGCCACAGATACGCAGTATTTT. Amino acid sequence: CACRSAPSATDTQYF.

This clonotype was recorded at least ten times. The genes are TRBV5-8 and TRBJ2-3, with no clear D. V shed 4 bases and J shed 1 base, with 16 bases lying between them. The CDR3 is made up of 16 amino acids. CDR1 SGHTS and CDR2 YDEGEE come from the germline V gene. The CDR3 DNA sequence: TGTGCCAGCAGCAGATTGGACCTATGGGGCACAGATACGCAGTATTTT. It codes for CASSRLDLWGTDTQYF.

This clonotype was observed once. The germline gene is not matched at one end of the junction; a read error may be the cause. V is TRBV3-1 and J is TRBJ2-1; 9 bases are shared with TRBD1. Per germline, CDR1 LGHDT and CDR2 YNNKEL (reference sequence). This CDR3 spans 18 amino acids. In nucleotides, the CDR3 is TGTGACAGCAGCCAAGATTGGGGCCCGGGACAGGGTAAGGATGAGCAGTTCTTC. As protein: CDSSQDWGPGQGKDEQFF.

This clonotype was detected only a few times. This may come from a read error, since a much larger clone is one base off. This rearrangement joins TRBV5-6 to TRBJ2-3, with D perhaps matching TRBD1 (5 bases). This CDR3 comprises 12 residues. Germline V gives CDR1 SGHDT, CDR2 YYEEEE. The CDR3 DNA is TGTGCCAGCAGGGTTTCCACAGGTACGCAGTATTTT. Translation gives CASRVSTGTQYF.

This clonotype was observed at least ten times. The rearrangement uses TRBV4-1 and TRBJ1-2, with TRBD1 matching 12 bases. Trimming removed 0 bases from V and 4 bases from J; junction bases left unmatched: 3. In germline, CDR1 is MGHRA, CDR2 YSYEKL. The CDR3 length is 16 residues. CDR3 sequence reads: CASSQDQGQGAYGYTF. In nucleotides, the CDR3 is TGCGCCAGCAGCCAAGACCAGGGACAGGGGGCCTATGGCTACACCTTC.

This clonotype was counted a single time. Just one base apart from a much larger clone, this may be a read error. The chain combines TRBV6-5 with TRBJ1-5; perhaps TRBD1 as D (5 bases). The CDR3 runs 15 residues. Germline V gene sequence: CDR1 MNHEY, CDR2 SVGAGI. This CDR3 is CASSPDTYSDQPQHF. The CDR3 DNA reads as TGTGCCAGCAGTCCGGACACCTATAGCGATCAGCCCCAGCATTTT.

This clonotype was seen more than once but under ten times. The chain links TRBV28 to TRBJ2-2; no reliable D call. Germline CDR1 and CDR2: MDHEN and SYDVKM. The ends were cut back, 3 bases at V and 5 bases at J, with 10 bases in the middle. This CDR3 has 14 amino acids. CDR3 nucleotides: TGTGCCAGCAGTTTGACGTTTGGGACCGGGGAGCTGTTTTTT. Protein product: CASSLTFGTGELFF.

V usage is TRBV27 and J usage is TRBJ2-7; D may be TRBD2 (6 bases). The CDR3 extends over 14 amino acids. V shed 6 bases and J shed 4 bases, with 16 bases lying between them. Germline CDR1 reads MNHEY; CDR2 reads SMNVEV (reference sequence). CDR3 coding DNA: TGTGCCAGCAGGCGTCCGGGACTGGAATACGAGCAGTACTTC. Translated, it gives CASRRPGLEYEQYF.

This clonotype was observed a few times. The chain is built from TRBV7-9 and TRBJ1-2; TRBD1 might be the D (6 bases). Trimming stripped 3 bases from V and 9 bases from J, with 20 bases between. Germline V gives CDR1 SEHNR, CDR2 FQNEAQ (reference sequence). The CDR3 has 15 residues. Here the CDR3 DNA reads TGTGCCAGCAGCTTCCGGGCGGAGGGGGGGTTCAGCTACACCTTC. Translation gives CASSFRAEGGFSYTF.

The J gene is TRBJ2-3, the V gene TRBV6-5; D ambiguous. The V gene's germline CDR1 is MNHEY and CDR2 SVGAGI. The V gene lost 2 bases and the J gene lost 14 bases, with 5 bases spanning the gap. This CDR3 comprises 9 residues. The DNA of the CDR3 is TGTGCCAGCAGTTACCACGGGTATTTT. It yields the protein CASSYHGYF.

Regarding this clonotype: One end of the junction does not line up with germline, which may come from a read error. The CDR3 loop is CACSLGLAGGRAKNIQYF. The CDR3, as DNA: TGTGCCTGTAGTCTGGGACTAGCGGGAGGGAGGGCCAAAAACATTCAGTACTTC. The chain is built from TRBV19 and TRBJ2-4, with 16 bases matching TRBD2. Looked up from germline, CDR1 is LNHDA and CDR2 is SQIVND (reference sequence). The CDR3 loop spans 18 amino acids. Based on the CDR3 plus reference TRBV19 and TRBJ2-4, the full variable domain is DGGITQSPKYLFRKEGQNVTLSCEQNLNHDAMYWYRQDPGQGLRLIYYSQIVNDFQKGDIAEGYSVSREKKESFPLTVTSAQKNPTAFYLCACSLGLAGGRAKNIQYFGAGTRLSVL.

Comment on this clonotype: With a much larger clone just one base away, this may be a read error. This CDR3 fails to terminate in the conserved phenylalanine or tryptophan, so it likely reflects a read error. J is TRBJ1-5 and V is TRBV9, with 11 positions matching TRBD1. Losses at the gene ends were 4 bases for V and 6 bases for J; bases not matched to a gene: 6. Germline CDR1 is SGDLS and CDR2 is YYNGEE. The CDR3 totals 15 residues. DNA for the CDR3: TGTGCCAGCAGCCCGGACAGGGGGCCGGGTCAGCCCCAGCATCTT. It specifies CASSPDRGPGQPQHL.

This clonotype was recorded many times. The chain employs TRBV6-5 and TRBJ1-1; 9 bases align to TRBD1. The CDR3 is made up of 16 amino acids. V was pared by 1 base and J by 4 bases, with 7 bases of the junction left unmatched. CDR1 is MNHEY and CDR2 is SVGAGI in the germline V gene. The CDR3 region has the DNA TGTGCCAGCAGTTACTTACAGGGGGCGCGGGGCACTGAAGCTTTCTTT. Amino acids: CASSYLQGARGTEAFF.

About this clonotype itself: A much larger clone is a single base away; this may be a read error. The CDR3 protein is CASSFANNQIYERYF. The CDR3 DNA reads TGTGCCAGCAGTTTTGCGAATAACCAGATCTACGAGCGGTACTTC. J is TRBJ2-7 and V is TRBV27; D is unresolved. Per the germline V gene, CDR1 is MNHEY and CDR2 is SMNVEV (reference sequence). The CDR3 extends over 15 amino acids.

In the case of this clonotype: Given a much more abundant clone one base away, this may be a read error. This chain joins TRBV6-2 or TRBV6-3 and TRBJ2-7, with 7 nucleotides matching TRBD1. CDR1 is MNHEY, CDR2 SVGEGT, per germline. The CDR3 has 14 amino acids. The CDR3 sequence: CAGSYPGQFYEQYF. For the CDR3, the DNA is TGTGCCGGCAGTTATCCGGGACAGTTCTACGAGCAGTACTTC.

Notes on this clonotype: This sequence may be a read error, since a much larger clone differs from it by one base. The chain is built from TRBV28 and TRBJ1-5; D may be TRBD1 (6 bases). Near its end, the DNA agrees better with TRBJ2-3, so the J call may be wrong. The CDR3 extends over 15 amino acids. CDR1 is MDHEN, CDR2 SYDVKM, per germline. The CDR3 is CASSETGPSNQPQYF. The CDR3 DNA follows: TGTGCCAGCAGCGAGACAGGACCTAGCAATCAGCCCCAGTATTTT.

For this clonotype: A read error may be the cause here, since a much bigger clone is one base away. V and J are TRBV24-1 and TRBJ2-7; D gene uncertain. Looked up from germline, CDR1 is KGHDR and CDR2 is SFDVKD. The CDR3 loop spans 13 amino acids. CDR3 loop: CATSDRHSLEQHF. CDR3 coding DNA: TGTGCCACCAGTGACAGACATTCTCTAGAGCAGCACTTC.

As for this clonotype: This may come from a read error, since a much larger clone is one base off. The chain combines TRBV3-1 with TRBJ2-3; TRBD2 matches at 7 bases. The CDR3 runs 16 residues. Looked up from germline, CDR1 is LGHDT and CDR2 is YNNKEL (reference sequence). CDR3 coding DNA: TGTGCCAGCAGCCAGCGTCCTAGCGGCACTACAGATACGCGGTATTTT. As protein: CASSQRPSGTTDTRYF.

This clonotype was found many times. The chain recombines TRBV14 with TRBJ1-2; D gene uncertain. This CDR3 contains 15 residues. V gave up 0 bases and J gave up 8 bases, with 16 bases separating them. Germline CDR1 reads SGHDN; CDR2 reads FVKESK. The chain's CDR3 is CASSQDVGSNRGYTF. CDR3 DNA sequence: TGTGCCAGCAGCCAAGATGTGGGATCTAACCGAGGCTACACCTTC. Complete variable domain (other parts from reference TRBV14 and TRBJ1-2): EAGVTQFPSHSVIEKGQTVTLRCDPISGHDNLYWYRRVMGKEIKFLLHFVKESKQDESGMPNNRFLAERTGGTYSTLKVQPAELEDSGVYFCASSQDVGSNRGYTFGSGTRLTVV.